This T cell receptor (beta chain) comes out of a study of shared clonotypes between healthy human individuals. Study-wide results and limits: Clonotypes which were not shared had lower generation probabilities than clonotypes that all four donors shared. Memory subsets generally showed smaller estimated richness than naive subsets did.

Remarks on this clone: Its antigen remains unidentified.

The method was immunoSEQ multiplex PCR; TCRdb's version includes in-frame clones alone and lacks a portion of them. This table holds about 1.1 million clones, 75% to 85% found once. J lost 2 bases, V lost 5 bases, and 12 bases had no gene match. The CDR3 has 18 residues. Looked up from germline, CDR1 is LNHDA and CDR2 is SQIVND (reference sequence). Every one of the donors was a Caucasian adult that lived in Nashville, Tennessee. The specimen sequenced was memory CD4+ T cells from PBMCs. Subset described: CD45RA-negative fraction. The rearrangement uses TRBV19 and TRBJ1-5; TRBD1 agrees at 10 bases. The source is a man aged 18 to 30 in good health. Some clones in this sample may be carry-over from other donors' samples. The CDR3 DNA is TGTGCCAGTAGTCGGCCGGGACAGGGGATCATGGGCAATCAGCCCCAGCATTTT. Translation: CASSRPGQGIMGNQPQHF. Combining the CDR3 with reference TRBV19 and TRBJ1-5 gives the whole variable domain DGGITQSPKYLFRKEGQNVTLSCEQNLNHDAMYWYRQDPGQGLRLIYYSQIVNDFQKGDIAEGYSVSREKKESFPLTVTSAQKNPTAFYLCASSRPGQGIMGNQPQHFGDGTRLSIL.